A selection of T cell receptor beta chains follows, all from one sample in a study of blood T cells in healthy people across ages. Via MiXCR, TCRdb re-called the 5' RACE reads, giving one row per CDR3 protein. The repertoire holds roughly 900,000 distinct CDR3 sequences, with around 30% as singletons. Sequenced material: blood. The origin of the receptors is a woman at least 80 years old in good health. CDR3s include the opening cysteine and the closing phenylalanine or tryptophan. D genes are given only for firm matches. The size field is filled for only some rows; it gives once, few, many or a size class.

TGTGCCAGCAGTTACTCGACAGGGGAAGGCTACACCTTC CASSYSTGEGYTF TRBV6-2/TRBV6-3 - TRBJ1-2 TRBD1
TGTGCCAGCAGTCCCTACGGCCGACGGGACTCGAATGAGCAGTTCTTC CASSPYGRRDSNEQFF TRBV27 once TRBJ2-1 -
TGTAGTGCCTCGGACAGGGAGAACGAGCAGTACTTC CSASDRENEQYF TRBV20-1 - TRBJ2-7 TRBD1
TGTGCCAGCAGCTTAGTGGGGGTAGCGGAATCCGGGGAGCTGTTTTTT CASSLVGVAESGELFF TRBV7-2 few TRBJ2-2 -
TGTGCCAGCAGCCAAGCTCAGGACACGAATTCACCCCTCCACTTT CASSQAQDTNSPLHF TRBV14 - TRBJ1-6 -
TGTGCCAGCAGCCGATTCCCGAGGGACTTCCAAGAGACCCAGTACTTC CASSRFPRDFQETQYF TRBV7-3 - TRBJ2-5 -
TGTGCCAGCAGCTTAGCCCGCGCGGGCTACACCTTC CASSLARAGYTF TRBV7-2 many TRBJ1-2 -
TGTGCCATCAGTGAAGTGGGGGTACCCGCGCAGTATTTT CAISEVGVPAQYF TRBV10-3 many TRBJ2-3 -
TGTGCCAGCAGCGCTAGTGGGAGGGGAGAGACCCAGTACTTC CASSASGRGETQYF TRBV12-3/TRBV12-4 few TRBJ2-5 TRBD2
TGTGCCAGCAGTTTAAAAGGAAGGGGGGGTGTAGATACGCAGTATTTT CASSLKGRGGVDTQYF TRBV28 - TRBJ2-3 -
TGTGCCAGCACTCAGGGTACCCTACTCTCCTACAATGAGCAGTTCTTC CASTQGTLLSYNEQFF TRBV6-1 few TRBJ2-1 -
TGTGCCAGCAGCTTAGCGTGGACAGGGGGCACAGATACGCAGTATTTT CASSLAWTGGTDTQYF TRBV7-2 many TRBJ2-3 TRBD1
TGTGCCAGCAGCTTGTTGTCTAGCGGGGGGTTTGAGCAGTTCTTC CASSLLSSGGFEQFF TRBV5-5 many TRBJ2-1 TRBD2
TGCAGTGCTAGTAGGGGGGACATGGATCCCTACGAGCAGTACTTC CSASRGDMDPYEQYF TRBV20-1 many TRBJ2-7 -
TGTGCCAGCAGTCTATCCCAATACCCGACGGACAGGGAAAGAGATTCACCCCTCCACTTT CASSLSQYPTDRERDSPLHF TRBV12-3/TRBV12-4 many TRBJ1-6 TRBD1
TGCAGTGCACCGATCGGGGGGACCCTAGGAACTGAAGCTTTCTTT CSAPIGGTLGTEAFF TRBV20-1 few TRBJ1-1 -
TGTGCCTGGAGACCCTCCGGAGTCTACGAGCAGTACTTC CAWRPSGVYEQYF TRBV30 - TRBJ2-7 -